This T cell receptor beta chain is from a study of T cells in localized non-small cell lung cancer. The method was immunoSEQ multiplex PCR; TCRdb's version includes in-frame clones alone and lacks a portion of them. Of 45,000 to 60,000 clones listed, 86% were seen once; the top ten hold approximately 2.4%. The input for sequencing was PBMCs, taken before any cancer treatment. This clonotype was sampled from a man aged 35-75 years with stage II lung adenocarcinoma.

CDR3 DNA sequence: TGTGCCAGCAGAAAGGCGGGACAGACCATCTATGAAGCTTTCTTT. It specifies CASRKAGQTIYEAFF. The V call is TRBV6-1, the J call TRBJ1-1, with TRBD1 matching 7 bases. The V gene's germline CDR1 is MNHNS and CDR2 SASEGT. Trimming cost V 6 bases and J 7 bases; bases outside gene matches: 14. The CDR3 is made up of 15 amino acids.